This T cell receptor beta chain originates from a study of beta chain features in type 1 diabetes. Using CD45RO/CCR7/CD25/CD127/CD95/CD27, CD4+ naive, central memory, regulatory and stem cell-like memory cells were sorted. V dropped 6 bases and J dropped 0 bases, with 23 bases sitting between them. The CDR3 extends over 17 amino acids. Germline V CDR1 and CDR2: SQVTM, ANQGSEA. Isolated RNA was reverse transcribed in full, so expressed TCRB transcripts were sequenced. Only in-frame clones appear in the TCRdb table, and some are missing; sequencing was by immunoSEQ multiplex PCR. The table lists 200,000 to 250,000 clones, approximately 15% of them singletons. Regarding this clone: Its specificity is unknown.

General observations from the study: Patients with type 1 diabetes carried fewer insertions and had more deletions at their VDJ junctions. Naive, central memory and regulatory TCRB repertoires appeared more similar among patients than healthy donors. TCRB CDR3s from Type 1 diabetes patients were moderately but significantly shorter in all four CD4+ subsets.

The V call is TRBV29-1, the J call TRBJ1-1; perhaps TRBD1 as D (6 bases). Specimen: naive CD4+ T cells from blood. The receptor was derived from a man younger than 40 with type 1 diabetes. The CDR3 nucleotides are TGCAGCGTAAGAGGACAGTTGGGGATTACCATGAACACTGAAGCTTTCTTT. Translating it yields CSVRGQLGITMNTEAFF. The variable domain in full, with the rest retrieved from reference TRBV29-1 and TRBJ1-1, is SAVISQKPSRDICQRGTSLTIQCQVDSQVTMMFWYRQQPGQSLTLIATANQGSEATYESGFVIDKFPISRPNLTFSTLTVSNMSPEDSSIYLCSVRGQLGITMNTEAFFGQGTRLTVV.